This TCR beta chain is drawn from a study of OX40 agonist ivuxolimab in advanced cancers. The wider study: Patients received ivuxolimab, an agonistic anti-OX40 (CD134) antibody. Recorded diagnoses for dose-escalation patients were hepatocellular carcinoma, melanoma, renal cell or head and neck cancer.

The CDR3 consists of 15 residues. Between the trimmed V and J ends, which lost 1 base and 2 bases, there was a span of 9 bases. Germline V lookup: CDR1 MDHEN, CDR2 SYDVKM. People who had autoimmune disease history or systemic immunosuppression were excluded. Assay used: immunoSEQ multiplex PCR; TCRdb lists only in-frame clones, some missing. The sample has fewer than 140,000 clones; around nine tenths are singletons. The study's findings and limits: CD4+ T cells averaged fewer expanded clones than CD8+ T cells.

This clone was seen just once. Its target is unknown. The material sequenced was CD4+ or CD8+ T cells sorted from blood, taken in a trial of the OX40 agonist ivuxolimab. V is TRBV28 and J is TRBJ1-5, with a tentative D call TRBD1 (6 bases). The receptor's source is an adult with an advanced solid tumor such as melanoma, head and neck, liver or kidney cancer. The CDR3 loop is CASSLLSGGNQPQHF. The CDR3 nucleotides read TGTGCCAGCAGTTTATTATCAGGGGGCAATCAGCCCCAGCATTTT.